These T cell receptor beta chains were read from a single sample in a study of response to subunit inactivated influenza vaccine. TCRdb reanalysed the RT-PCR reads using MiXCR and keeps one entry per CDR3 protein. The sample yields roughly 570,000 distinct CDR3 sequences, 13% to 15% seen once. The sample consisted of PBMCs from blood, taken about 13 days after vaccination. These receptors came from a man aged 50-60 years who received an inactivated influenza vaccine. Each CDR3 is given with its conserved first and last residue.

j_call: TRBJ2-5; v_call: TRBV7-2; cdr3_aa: CASSERREYETQYF
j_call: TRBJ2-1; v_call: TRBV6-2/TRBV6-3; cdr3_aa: CASSYLPGSSYNEQFF
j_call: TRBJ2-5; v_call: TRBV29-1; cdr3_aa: CSVGGSLRETQYF
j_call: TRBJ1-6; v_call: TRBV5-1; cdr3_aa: CASSYGTENNSPLHF
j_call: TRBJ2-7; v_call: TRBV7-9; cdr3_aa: CASSLARTGQYF
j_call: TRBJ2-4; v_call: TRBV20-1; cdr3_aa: CSVDGQGGVGIQYF
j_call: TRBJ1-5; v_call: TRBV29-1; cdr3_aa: CSVADSNQPQHF
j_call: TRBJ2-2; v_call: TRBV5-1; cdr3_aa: CASSLVYGTGELFF
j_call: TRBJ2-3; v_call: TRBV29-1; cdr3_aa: CSHDRAGDTQYF
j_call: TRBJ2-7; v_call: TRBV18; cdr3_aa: CASSFITTDYEQYF
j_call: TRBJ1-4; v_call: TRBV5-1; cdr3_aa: CASSFAGTGVEKLFF
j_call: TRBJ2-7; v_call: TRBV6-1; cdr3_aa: CASSKTGTRSYEQYF
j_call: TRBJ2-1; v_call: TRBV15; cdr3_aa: CATSGWPSYNEQFF
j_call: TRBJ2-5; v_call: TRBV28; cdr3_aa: CASSLIGTSRRYF
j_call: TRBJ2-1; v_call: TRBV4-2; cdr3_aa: CASSQERGASGISDNEQFF
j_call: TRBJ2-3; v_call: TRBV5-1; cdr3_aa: CASSTGHLSTDTQYF
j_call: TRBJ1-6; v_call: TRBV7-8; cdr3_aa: CASSPAGLNSPLHF
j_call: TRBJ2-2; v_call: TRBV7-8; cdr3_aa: CASSLNRLFGSGGELFF
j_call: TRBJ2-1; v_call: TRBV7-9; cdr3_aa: CASSSPLNRGLSWQFF
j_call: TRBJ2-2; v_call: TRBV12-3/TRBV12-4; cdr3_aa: CASSLLTLAGELFF
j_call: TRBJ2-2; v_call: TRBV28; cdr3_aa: CASSAGQGWGTTGELFF
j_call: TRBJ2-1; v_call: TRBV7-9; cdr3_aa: CASSLDPGQGLDEQFF
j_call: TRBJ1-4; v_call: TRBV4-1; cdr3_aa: CASSQGTVDNEKLFF
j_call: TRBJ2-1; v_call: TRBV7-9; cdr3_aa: CASRTGAYNEQFF
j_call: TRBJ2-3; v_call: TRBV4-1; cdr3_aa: CASSQLPKFPDTQYF
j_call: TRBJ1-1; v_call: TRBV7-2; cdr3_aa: CASSRAGQMNTEAFF
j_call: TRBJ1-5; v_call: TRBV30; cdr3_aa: CAWSGKGGQPQHF
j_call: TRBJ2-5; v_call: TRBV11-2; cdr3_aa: CASSLDRFGGDQYF
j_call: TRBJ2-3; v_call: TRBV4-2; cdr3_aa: CASSQRLAGTDTQYF
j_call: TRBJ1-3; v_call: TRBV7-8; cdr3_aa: CASSLAYVGNTIYF
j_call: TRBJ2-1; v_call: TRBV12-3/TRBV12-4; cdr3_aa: CASSANSGGRDEQFF
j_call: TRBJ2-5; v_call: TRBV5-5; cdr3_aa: CASSQNLEMYQETQYF
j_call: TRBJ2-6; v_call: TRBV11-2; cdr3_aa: CASSLGQPWRSGANVLTF
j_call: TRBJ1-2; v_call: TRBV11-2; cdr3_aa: CASSLVTANYGYTF
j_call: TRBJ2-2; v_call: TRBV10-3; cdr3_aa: CAISPLGREYGAGELFF
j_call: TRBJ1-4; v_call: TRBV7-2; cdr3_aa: CASGLAGRANEKLFF
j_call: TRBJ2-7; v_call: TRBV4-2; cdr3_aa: CASSQEWRTGYEQYF
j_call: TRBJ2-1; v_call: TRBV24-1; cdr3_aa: CATSITGTTNNEQFF
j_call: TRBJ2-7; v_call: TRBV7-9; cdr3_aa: CASSLQGARYEQYF
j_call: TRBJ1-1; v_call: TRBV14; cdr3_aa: CASSQPRVPLNPEAFF
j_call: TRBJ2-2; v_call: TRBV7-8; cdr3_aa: CASSPQQGVKTGELFF
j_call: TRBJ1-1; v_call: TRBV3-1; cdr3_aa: CASSQTGGLPEAFF